This T cell receptor (beta chain) was documented in a study of T cell repertoires in cytomegalovirus infection (dated by TCRdb to between 2018 and 2021). A note on the overall study: Alongside well-studied HLA-B-restricted epitopes, the peptide stimulations were aimed at recently identified HLA-C-restricted CMV epitopes, whose presentation resists viral immunomodulation. Donor HLA type was relevant to the analysis, as public TCR beta signatures indicated carriage of CMV infection together with the matching HLA type. Findings and caveats that apply to the study as a whole: The ex vivo response was dominated by HLA-C-restricted CMV-specific TCR beta clonotypes, which also provided the single most frequent clonotype in two of eight donors. Carriers of CMV infection plus the relevant HLA type were discriminated by the cumulative frequency of public TCR beta family members in the study cohort and in an independent roughly 350-donor cohort.

TCRdb lists the instrument as Illumina HiSeq 1500. Using fastp trimming at Q25 and MiXCR clonotype assembly, TCRdb reanalyzed the public sequencing data and kept in-frame beta chains. Rows with one shared CDR3 protein collapse into an entry with the most common genes and DNA. This sample lists hundreds of thousands of distinct CDR3 sequences; about 33% were detected once. The ten biggest clones cover 15% to 20% of the sample. At the junction V is shortened by 7 bases and J by 0 bases; bases outside the gene matches: 12. The germline V gene specifies MDHEN as CDR1 and SYDVKM as CDR2. CDR3 length: 17 amino acids, cysteine to phenylalanine. The only DNA kept is the CDR3, 51 bases in frame from the first base. Comment on this clonotype: Its recognized antigen is unknown. No quality values exist for individual bases; no much larger clone is one base distant.

Taken with the paper, the label for treatment or condition translates to: in vitro stimulation with specific CMV peptide epitopes to enrich CMV-specific T cells. The sequencing here drew on cultured PBMCs, taken from culture after CMV antigen stimulation. The sequence links TRBV28 to TRBJ1-5; a stretch of 7 junction bases matches TRBD1. This receptor was taken from a human donor in good health (CMV status not recorded). Some clones in this sample may be carry-over from other donors' samples. The DNA sequence follows: TGTGCCAGCACGCCCCGGACAGGCGAGATTAGCAATCAGCCCCAGCATTTT. It translates as CASTPRTGEISNQPQHF.